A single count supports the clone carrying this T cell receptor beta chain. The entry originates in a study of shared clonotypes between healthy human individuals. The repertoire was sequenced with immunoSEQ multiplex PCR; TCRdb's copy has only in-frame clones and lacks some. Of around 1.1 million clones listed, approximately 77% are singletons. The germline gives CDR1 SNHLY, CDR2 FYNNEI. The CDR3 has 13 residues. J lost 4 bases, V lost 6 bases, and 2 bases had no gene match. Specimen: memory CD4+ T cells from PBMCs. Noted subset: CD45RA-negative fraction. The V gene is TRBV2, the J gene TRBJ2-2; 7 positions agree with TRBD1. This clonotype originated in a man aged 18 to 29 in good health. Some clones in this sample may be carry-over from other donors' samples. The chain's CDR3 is CASRQGRTGELFF. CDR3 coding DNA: TGTGCCAGCAGACAGGGGCGCACCGGGGAGCTGTTTTTT.